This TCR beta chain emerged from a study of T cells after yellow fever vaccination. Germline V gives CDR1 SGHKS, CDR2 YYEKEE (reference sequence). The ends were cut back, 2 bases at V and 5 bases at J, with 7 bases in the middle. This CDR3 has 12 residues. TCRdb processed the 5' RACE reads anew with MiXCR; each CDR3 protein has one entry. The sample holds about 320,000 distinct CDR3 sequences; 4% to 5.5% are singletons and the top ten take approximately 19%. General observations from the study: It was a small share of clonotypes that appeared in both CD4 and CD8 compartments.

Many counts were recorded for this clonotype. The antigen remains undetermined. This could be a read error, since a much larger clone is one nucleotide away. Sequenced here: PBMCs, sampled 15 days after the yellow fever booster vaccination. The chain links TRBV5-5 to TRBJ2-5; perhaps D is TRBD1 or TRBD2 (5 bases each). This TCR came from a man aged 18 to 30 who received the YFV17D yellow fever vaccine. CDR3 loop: CASSFEGETQYF. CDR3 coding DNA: TGTGCCAGCAGCTTTGAGGGGGAGACCCAGTACTTC. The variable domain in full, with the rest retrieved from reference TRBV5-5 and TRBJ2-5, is DAGVTQSPTHLIKTRGQQVTLRCSPISGHKSVSWYQQVLGQGPQFIFQYYEKEERGRGNFPDRFSARQFPNYSSELNVNALLLGDSALYLCASSFEGETQYFGPGTRLLVL.